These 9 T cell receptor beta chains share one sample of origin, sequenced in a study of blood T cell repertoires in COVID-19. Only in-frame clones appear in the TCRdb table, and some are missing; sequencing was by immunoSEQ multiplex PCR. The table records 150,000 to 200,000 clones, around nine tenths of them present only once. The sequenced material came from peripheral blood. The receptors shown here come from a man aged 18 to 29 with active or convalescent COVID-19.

The chain's CDR3 is CASSQQGPSNYGYTF. The DNA for the CDR3 is TGTGCCAGCAGCCAACAGGGGCCGTCTAACTATGGCTACACCTTC. The V and J genes are TRBV11-3 and TRBJ1-2; 7 nucleotides line up with TRBD1. The CDR3 spans 15 residues. V lost 5 bases to trimming and J lost 0 bases; unmatched junction nucleotides: 6. CDR1 is SGHNT, CDR2 YENEEA, per germline. The full variable domain, rest sourced from reference TRBV11-3 and TRBJ1-2, is EAGVVQSPRYKIIEKKQPVAFWCNPISGHNTLYWYLQNLGQGPELLIRYENEEAVDDSQLPKDRFSAERLKGVDSTLKIQPAELGDSAVYLCASSQQGPSNYGYTFGSGTRLTVV.

The CDR3 DNA is TGTGCCAGCAGCCCCTACCCGGGACAGGGTTTCGGGGAGCTGTTTTTT. As protein: CASSPYPGQGFGELFF. The rearrangement uses TRBV9 and TRBJ2-2, with 9 bases that match TRBD1. This CDR3 comprises 16 residues. J was trimmed by 7 bases and V by 4 bases; bases with no gene match: 11. Germline CDR1 SGDLS, CDR2 YYNGEE.

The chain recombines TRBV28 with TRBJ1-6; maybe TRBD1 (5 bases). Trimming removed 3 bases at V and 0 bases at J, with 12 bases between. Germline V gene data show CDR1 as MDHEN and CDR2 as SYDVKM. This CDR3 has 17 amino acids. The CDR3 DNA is TGTGCCAGCAGTTTTTCCGGCAGGGACTCCTATAATTCACCCCTCCACTTT. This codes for CASSFSGRDSYNSPLHF.

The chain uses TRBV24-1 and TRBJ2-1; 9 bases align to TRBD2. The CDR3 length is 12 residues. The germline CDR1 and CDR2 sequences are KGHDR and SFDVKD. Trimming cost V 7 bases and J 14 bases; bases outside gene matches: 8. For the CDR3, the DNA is TGTGCCACCAGGACTGGACTAGCGAGAAAGTTCTTC. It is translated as CATRTGLARKFF.

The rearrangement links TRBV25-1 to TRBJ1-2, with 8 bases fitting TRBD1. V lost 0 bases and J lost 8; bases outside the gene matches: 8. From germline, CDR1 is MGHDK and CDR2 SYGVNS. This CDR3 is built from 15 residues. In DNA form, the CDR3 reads TGTGCCAGCAGTGAATATAAGGACAGGGCGGACGGCTACACCTTC. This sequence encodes CASSEYKDRADGYTF.

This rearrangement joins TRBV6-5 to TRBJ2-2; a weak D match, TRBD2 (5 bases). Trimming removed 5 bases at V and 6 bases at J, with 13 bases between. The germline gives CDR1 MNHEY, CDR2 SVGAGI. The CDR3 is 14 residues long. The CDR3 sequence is CASSLVGVSGELFF. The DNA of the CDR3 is TGTGCCAGCAGTCTAGTGGGAGTCTCCGGGGAGCTGTTTTTT.

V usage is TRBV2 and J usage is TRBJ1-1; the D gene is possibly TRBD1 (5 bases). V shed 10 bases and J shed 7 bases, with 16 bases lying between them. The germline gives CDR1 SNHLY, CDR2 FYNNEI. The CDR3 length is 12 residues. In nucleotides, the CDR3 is TGTGCCACGCGGTCAGGGTTTGGTGAAGCTTTCTTT. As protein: CATRSGFGEAFF.

CDR3 DNA: TGTGCCAGCGAAGAGGAAGGGGGCTCCTACGAGCAGTACGTC. Translated: CASEEEGGSYEQYV. V usage is TRBV6-5 and J usage is TRBJ2-7; the D gene is possibly TRBD1 (6 bases). Trimming removed 8 bases from V and 0 bases from J, with 14 bases in between. The germline CDR1 and CDR2 sequences are MNHEY and SVGAGI. The CDR3 contains 14 residues.

CDR3 in amino acids: CASSHSGAGEQYF. CDR3 in DNA: TGTGCCAGTTCTCACTCAGGGGCTGGCGAGCAGTACTTC. The gene calls are TRBV19 and TRBJ2-7, with D maybe TRBD1 (6 bases). V was cut by 8 bases and J by 6 bases, with 17 bases left in between. CDR1 is LNHDA, CDR2 SQIVND, per germline (reference sequence). The CDR3 sequence is 13 residues long.